A single sample gave rise to the 31 T cell receptor beta chains below, sequenced in a study of T cell changes during pregnancy in multiple sclerosis. TCRdb's copy holds only in-frame clones and misses some; the assay was immunoSEQ multiplex PCR. The repertoire holds 58,000 or so clones, 75% to 95% seen once, with 2.2% in the top ten. Material: peripheral blood, obtained in the first trimester of pregnancy. The receptors were sampled from a female donor in good health, enrolled as a control in a pregnancy study.

The chain joins TRBV7-8 to TRBJ2-2; TRBD1 aligns across 9 bases. The CDR3 sequence is 15 residues long. V trimming: 3 bases; J trimming: 4 bases; junction bases outside the gene matches: 3. Germline-derived CDR1 and CDR2 are SGHVS and FQNEAQ. DNA for the CDR3: TGTGCCAGCAGCTTGGGGACAGGGAGCACCGGGGAGCTGTTTTTT. This encodes CASSLGTGSTGELFF.

This sequence joins TRBV28 and TRBJ2-1; D remains ambiguous. Per germline, CDR1 MDHEN and CDR2 SYDVKM. There are 11 residues in the CDR3. Trimming took 7 bases from V and 10 from J, leaving 11 bases between them. DNA of the CDR3: TGTGCCAGCACCCTGGCCGGGGAGCAGTTCTTC. This encodes CASTLAGEQFF.

The rearrangement joins TRBV5-1 to TRBJ2-1; TRBD2 matches at 12 bases. This CDR3 contains 16 residues. The V gene's germline CDR1 is SGHRS and CDR2 YFSETQ. J gave up 3 bases and V 2 bases, and 3 bases lay outside the gene matches. In DNA form, the CDR3 reads TGCGCCAGCAGCTTAACTAGCGGGGGGCTCTACAATGAGCAGTTCTTC. This gives the protein CASSLTSGGLYNEQFF.

The chain combines TRBV7-9 with TRBJ2-7; the D is unclear. V lost 0 bases and J lost 5, with 14 bases in between. CDR1 is SEHNR and CDR2 is FQNEAQ in the germline V gene (reference sequence). The CDR3 sequence is 15 residues long. In DNA, the CDR3 is TGTGCCAGCAGCTTAGCGGCGGCCAGATGGGACGAGCAGTACTTC. It codes for CASSLAAARWDEQYF.

This clone was recorded only once. V is TRBV9 and J is TRBJ1-2; possible D gene TRBD1, 5 bases. Germline V lookup: CDR1 SGDLS, CDR2 YYNGEE. V was cut by 0 bases and J by 4 bases, with 10 bases left in between. The CDR3 is 14 residues long. CDR3 in DNA: TGTGCCAGCAGCGTAGCCGACAGCATCTATGGCTACACCTTC. Protein product: CASSVADSIYGYTF.

The genes are TRBV5-5 and TRBJ1-1; TRBD1 aligns across 7 bases. V lost 0 bases and J lost 5; bases outside the gene matches: 7. CDR3 size: 15 residues. Germline V gives CDR1 SGHKS, CDR2 YYEKEE (reference sequence). CDR3 sequence reads: CASSLEQGVWTEAFF. Here the CDR3 DNA reads TGTGCCAGCAGCTTGGAGCAGGGGGTTTGGACTGAAGCTTTCTTT. Together with reference TRBV5-5 and TRBJ1-1, the CDR3 gives the full variable domain: DAGVTQSPTHLIKTRGQQVTLRCSPISGHKSVSWYQQVLGQGPQFIFQYYEKEERGRGNFPDRFSARQFPNYSSELNVNALLLGDSALYLCASSLEQGVWTEAFFGQGTRLTVV.

V gene TRBV19 combines with J gene TRBJ1-1, with TRBD1 matching 7 bases. This CDR3 has 15 amino acids. V trimming: 5 bases; J trimming: 3 bases; junction bases outside the gene matches: 9. Germline values: CDR1 LNHDA, CDR2 SQIVND (reference sequence). The CDR3 here is CASSFGLGQHTEAFF. The CDR3 region has the DNA TGTGCCAGTAGTTTTGGGTTGGGACAGCACACTGAAGCTTTCTTT.

The genes are TRBV29-1 and TRBJ1-4; 7 bases fit TRBD1. This CDR3 comprises 13 residues. The V and J ends lost 4 bases and 6 bases, in that order; junction bases with no gene match: 5. Germline V gene data show CDR1 as SQVTM and CDR2 as ANQGSEA. In DNA form, the CDR3 reads TGCAGCGTTGGACAGGGAATGTATGAAAAACTGTTTTTT. As protein: CSVGQGMYEKLFF.

The chain carries TRBV27 and TRBJ2-3, with D possibly matching TRBD2 (7 bases). The CDR3 covers 12 residues. CDR1 and CDR2 from the germline V gene are MNHEY and SMNVEV (reference sequence). Trimming shortened V by 7 bases and J by 6 bases, and 11 bases separated the two germline ends. In DNA form, the CDR3 reads TGTGCCAGCAAGTCGGGGGGCGATACGCAGTATTTT. Its protein product is CASKSGGDTQYF.

This sequence joins TRBV27 and TRBJ2-5; 8 bases are a match to TRBD1. CDR1 and CDR2 (germline): MNHEY, SMNVEV (reference sequence). After removal of 5 bases from V and 5 bases from J, the junction contained 7 bases not matched to a gene. The CDR3 extends over 14 amino acids. The CDR3 DNA reads as TGTGCCAGCAGTACACGACAGGGGACGGAGACCCAGTACTTC. This codes for CASSTRQGTETQYF.

The chain carries TRBV23-1 and TRBJ2-7; possible D gene TRBD1, 6 bases. TRBV23-1 is an ORF; its function is uncertain. This CDR3 contains 12 residues. V dropped 9 bases and J dropped 0 bases, with 9 bases sitting between them. CDR3 region: CASPTGSYEQYF. The CDR3 bases are TGCGCCAGTCCGACAGGCTCCTACGAGCAGTACTTC.

CDR3 sequence (DNA): TGCGCCAGCAGCCAAGCGATGGGGGGGACGGAGACCCAGTACTTC. Translation gives CASSQAMGGTETQYF. The genes are TRBV4-1 and TRBJ2-5, with TRBD2 matching 7 bases. The CDR3 loop spans 15 amino acids. V gave up 1 base and J gave up 5 bases; unmatched junction bases: 7. Per germline, CDR1 MGHRA and CDR2 YSYEKL.

The rearrangement uses TRBV7-8 and TRBJ2-5; 10 bases map to TRBD2. CDR3 length equals 14 residues. With V trimmed by 5 bases and J by 5 bases, 5 bases remained unmatched. The germline V gene encodes CDR1 SGHVS and CDR2 FQNEAQ. The CDR3 DNA reads as TGTGCCAGCAGCACCCTAGCGGGAGAGGAGACCCAGTACTTC. This gives the protein CASSTLAGEETQYF.

The CDR3 sequence is CASSLQSTRGQPQHF. The DNA for the CDR3 is TGTGCCAGTAGTCTTCAATCAACCAGGGGACAGCCCCAGCATTTT. The V and J genes are TRBV19 and TRBJ1-5, with D maybe TRBD1 (6 bases). The CDR3 is made up of 15 amino acids. V was cut by 5 bases and J by 7 bases, with 18 bases left in between. CDR1 LNHDA and CDR2 SQIVND come from the germline V gene (reference sequence).

In its sample, this clone was seen a few times. The chain employs TRBV5-1 and TRBJ1-2, with D possibly being TRBD1 (6 bases). V gave up 0 bases and J gave up 4 bases, with 13 bases separating them. Germline assignment: CDR1 SGHRS and CDR2 YFSETQ. The CDR3 spans 15 residues. CDR3 bases: TGCGCCAGCAGCTTGGGGGTACAGGGTGGCTATGGCTACACCTTC. It yields the protein CASSLGVQGGYGYTF.

V gene TRBV28 combines with J gene TRBJ1-1, with 8 bases fitting TRBD1. V lost 4 bases to trimming and J lost 8 bases; unmatched junction nucleotides: 3. This CDR3 contains 12 residues. In germline, CDR1 is MDHEN, CDR2 SYDVKM. As DNA, the CDR3 is TGTGCCAGCAGTTACGGGACAGGAGAAGCTTTCTTT. Protein product: CASSYGTGEAFF.

This chain links TRBV18 with TRBJ2-5, with 7 bases matching TRBD1. V lost 3 bases and J lost 4; bases outside the gene matches: 8. CDR3 length: 15 residues. Germline CDR1 is KGHSH and CDR2 is LQKENI. The CDR3 bases are TGTGCCAGCTCACCCAGCCGAGGGGGCGGAGAGACCCAGTACTTC. Translated, it gives CASSPSRGGGETQYF. Combining the CDR3 with reference TRBV18 and TRBJ2-5 gives the whole variable domain NAGVMQNPRHLVRRRGQEARLRCSPMKGHSHVYWYRQLPEEGLKFMVYLQKENIIDESGMPKERFSAEFPKEGPSILRIQQVVRGDSAAYFCASSPSRGGGETQYFGPGTRLLVL.

The chain links TRBV7-9 to TRBJ2-3, with TRBD2 matching over 7 bases. Per germline, CDR1 SEHNR and CDR2 FQNEAQ (reference sequence). The J segment lost 4 bases and the V segment lost 1 base, leaving 5 bases of the junction unmatched. This CDR3 has 15 amino acids. The chain's CDR3 is CASSLGAGAADTQYF. As DNA, the CDR3 is TGTGCCAGCAGCTTAGGGGCGGGAGCAGCAGATACGCAGTATTTT.

The CDR3: CASSAPGEDYGYTF. The DNA for the CDR3 is TGTGCCAGCAGCGCTCCGGGAGAGGACTATGGCTACACCTTC. This sequence joins TRBV9 and TRBJ1-2, with D uncertain. This CDR3 contains 14 residues. The germline V gene encodes CDR1 SGDLS and CDR2 YYNGEE. Trimming took off 3 bases at V and 3 bases at J, with 12 bases between the two ends.

V and J are TRBV21-1 and TRBJ2-5; TRBD1, the table's D call, was not compared with the DNA. TRBV21-1 is recorded as a pseudogene. The length of the CDR3 is 12 residues. The CDR3 region has the DNA TGTGCCAGCAGCAACAGGGAAGAGACCCAGTACTTC. This gives the protein CASSNREETQYF.

This clone was seen once. The chain carries TRBV11-2 and TRBJ1-3, with 8 bases matching TRBD1. Losses at the gene ends were 3 bases for V and 4 bases for J; bases not matched to a gene: 8. Germline CDR1 SGHAT, CDR2 FQNNGV. The CDR3 spans 16 residues. This CDR3 reads CASSFGQGAEGNTIYF. The CDR3 bases are TGTGCCAGCAGCTTTGGGCAGGGGGCGGAAGGAAACACCATATATTTT. The full variable domain, with the rest looked up from reference TRBV11-2 and TRBJ1-3, is EAGVAQSPRYKIIEKRQSVAFWCNPISGHATLYWYQQILGQGPKLLIQFQNNGVVDDSQLPKDRFSAERLKGVDSTLKIQPAKLEDSAVYLCASSFGQGAEGNTIYFGEGSWLTVV.

The chain joins TRBV2 to TRBJ1-3; D is possibly TRBD1 (5 bases). The germline gives CDR1 SNHLY, CDR2 FYNNEI. The germline V and J ends were trimmed by 7 bases and 0 bases, with 16 bases remaining between them. The CDR3 totals 16 residues. CDR3 DNA sequence: TGTGCCAGCACCAGGACAAAACACCTCTCTGGAAACACCATATATTTT. It specifies CASTRTKHLSGNTIYF.

The V and J genes are TRBV4-1 and TRBJ1-2; D uncertain. The germline V gene encodes CDR1 MGHRA and CDR2 YSYEKL. The CDR3 extends over 14 amino acids. V lost 1 base and J lost 2, with 8 bases in between. DNA for the CDR3: TGCGCCAGCAGCCAAGGCCAGGCCAACTATGGCTACACCTTC. Translating gives CASSQGQANYGYTF.

This chain connects TRBV28 to TRBJ1-2, with D unclear. This CDR3 is built from 12 residues. The germline V gene has CDR1 MDHEN and CDR2 SYDVKM. V gave up 7 bases and J gave up 5 bases, with 11 bases separating them. The CDR3 reads CASTLGVYGYTF. The CDR3 nucleotides read TGTGCCAGCACCCTCGGGGTTTATGGCTACACCTTC.

This clone was counted a single time. The chain is built from TRBV28 and TRBJ2-7; 7 positions match TRBD2. V was clipped by 2 bases and J by 3 bases; unmatched bases: 1. Germline values: CDR1 MDHEN, CDR2 SYDVKM. The CDR3 contains 13 residues. The CDR3 loop is CASSLGGDYEQYF. Here the CDR3 DNA reads TGTGCCAGCAGTTTAGGGGGGGACTACGAGCAGTACTTC.

The chain combines TRBV4-1 with TRBJ1-4; 8 bases are a match to TRBD1. The V segment lost 1 base and the J segment 3 bases; nucleotides outside the gene matches: 7. This CDR3 has 17 residues. Germline V gene data show CDR1 as MGHRA and CDR2 as YSYEKL. The CDR3 spells CASSQGQGFMANEKLFF. In DNA, the CDR3 is TGCGCCAGCAGCCAAGGACAGGGGTTCATGGCTAATGAAAAACTGTTTTTT.

V usage is TRBV18 and J usage is TRBJ2-1, with 7 bases that match TRBD1. The CDR3 loop spans 15 amino acids. V dropped 1 base and J dropped 7; count of bases not matched to a gene: 7. Germline V lookup: CDR1 KGHSH, CDR2 LQKENI. The CDR3 reads CASSPRDREYNEQFF. CDR3 nucleotide sequence: TGTGCCAGCTCACCACGAGACAGGGAGTATAATGAGCAGTTCTTC.

J is TRBJ2-5 and V is TRBV6-1; no reliable D call. Trimming took 2 bases from V and 5 from J, leaving 9 bases between them. The CDR3 contains 13 residues. Germline CDR1 and CDR2: MNHNS and SASEGT. The DNA for the CDR3 is TGTGCCAGCAGTGAATTTGGGCTGGAGACCCAGTACTTC. Amino acids: CASSEFGLETQYF.

V gene TRBV9 combines with J gene TRBJ1-6; TRBD1 matches at 8 bases. Germline assignment: CDR1 SGDLS and CDR2 YYNGEE. J was trimmed by 7 bases and V by 4 bases; bases with no gene match: 10. The CDR3 contains 16 residues. CDR3 sequence: CASSPLTTGVNSPLHF. Here the CDR3 DNA reads TGTGCCAGCAGCCCCCTCACGACAGGGGTAAATTCACCCCTCCACTTT. Full variable domain (rest looked up from reference TRBV9 and TRBJ1-6): DSGVTQTPKHLITATGQRVTLRCSPRSGDLSVYWYQQSLDQGLQFLIQYYNGEERAKGNILERFSAQQFPDLHSELNLSSLELGDSALYFCASSPLTTGVNSPLHFGNGTRLTVT.

The chain couples TRBV4-2 to TRBJ2-5, with 15 bases lining up with TRBD2. V dropped 1 base and J dropped 3; count of bases not matched to a gene: 0. CDR1 is LGHNA and CDR2 is YNFKEQ in the germline V gene. This CDR3 is built from 16 residues. CDR3 region: CASSQGTSGGEETQYF. In DNA, the CDR3 is TGTGCCAGCAGCCAAGGGACTAGCGGGGGGGAAGAGACCCAGTACTTC.

The chain employs TRBV5-5 and TRBJ2-7; 9 bases are a match to TRBD1. Trimming took 4 bases from V and 2 from J; bases not matched to a gene: 7. Per germline, CDR1 SGHKS and CDR2 YYEKEE (reference sequence). CDR3 length: 15 residues. The CDR3 nucleotides read TGTGCCAGCAGCAAGGGACAGGGAGCCCCCTACGAGCAGTACTTC. This encodes CASSKGQGAPYEQYF.